Listed here are 22 T cell receptor beta chains from one sample, sequenced in a study of cytomegalovirus exposure and HLA in healthy donors (TCRdb year 2017). Libraries were constructed by the immunoSEQ multiplex PCR assay. The multiplex PCR relied on a mix of 60 forward primers for TCR Vbeta segments and 13 reverse primers for TCR Jbeta segments. As stored in TCRdb, this immuneACCESS dataset retains in-frame rearrangements with V and J assigned. A fraction of the clones does not appear; measured against another copy, unresolved V genes explain less than half of the discrepancy, and the remainder lacks a known reason. Present in this sample are some 120,000 clones, less than 85% of which were seen just once. The ten most abundant clones make up 7.5% to 9.5% of the sample. The sample taken for sequencing was PBMCs. The receptors were sampled from a man aged 25-45 years in good health and CMV-seropositive.

The genes are TRBV23-1 and TRBJ1-2, with 7 positions matching TRBD1. TRBV23-1 is an ORF, with its function uncertain. The V and J ends lost 6 bases and 8 bases, in that order; junction bases with no gene match: 9. This CDR3 region has 13 residues. The CDR3 nucleotides are TGCGCCAGCAGCCCTAACAGGGGATGCGGCTACACCTTC. Translated: CASSPNRGCGYTF.

The rearrangement uses TRBV7-8 and TRBJ2-3, with D uncertain. The CDR3 is 16 amino acids. Trimming removed 5 bases from V and 3 bases from J, with 18 bases in between. Germline V gene lookup returns CDR1 SGHVS and CDR2 FQNEAQ. The CDR3 coding sequence is TGTGCCAGCAGCCCGGAACGGCGGATTGGGACAGATACGCAGTATTTT. It encodes CASSPERRIGTDTQYF. Full variable domain (remainder filled in from reference TRBV7-8 and TRBJ2-3): GAGVSQSPRYKVAKRGQDVALRCDPISGHVSLFWYQQALGQGPEFLTYFQNEAQLDKSGLPSDRFFAERPEGSVSTLKIQRTQQEDSAVYLCASSPERRIGTDTQYFGPGTRLTVL.

The J gene is TRBJ1-4, the V gene TRBV10-3; TRBD1 matches at 7 bases. J was trimmed by 6 bases and V by 2 bases; bases with no gene match: 9. Per the germline V gene, CDR1 is ENHRY and CDR2 is SYGVKD. This CDR3 has 16 amino acids. The CDR3 spells CAISENRGPAYEKLFF. In DNA, the CDR3 is TGTGCCATCAGTGAGAATAGGGGGCCAGCTTATGAAAAACTGTTTTTT.

This clone showed up many times. The rearrangement uses TRBV11-3 and TRBJ2-7, with 11 bases lining up with TRBD1. Trimming took 5 bases from V and 3 from J; bases not matched to a gene: 6. Per germline, CDR1 SGHNT and CDR2 YENEEA. The CDR3 is 15 residues long. The CDR3 coding sequence is TGTGCCAGCAGCCCTGAGGGACAGGGGGTCTACGAGCAGTACTTC. This gives the protein CASSPEGQGVYEQYF.

The genes are TRBV5-1 and TRBJ1-1; 9 nucleotides line up with TRBD1. CDR1 SGHRS and CDR2 YFSETQ come from the germline V gene. J lost 6 bases, V lost 4 bases, and 4 bases had no gene match. The CDR3 totals 13 residues. CDR3 nucleotide sequence: TGCGCCAGCAGCCCGGGACAGGGACCTGAAGCTTTCTTT. Protein product: CASSPGQGPEAFF.

Comment on this clone: Its ends do not fully match the called genes, so a read error is possible. DNA of the CDR3: TGTGCCAGCAGCGACTTTCCCAGTCCGAACACCGGGGAGCTGTTTTTT. As protein: CASSDFPSPNTGELFF. The V call is TRBV6-4, the J call TRBJ2-2; D remains unclear. CDR3 length: 16 amino acids. Germline CDR1 MRHNA, CDR2 SNTAGT.

The rearrangement uses TRBV19 and TRBJ1-3; TRBD1 matches 7 bases. The germline CDR1 and CDR2 sequences are LNHDA and SQIVND (reference sequence). CDR3 length equals 16 residues. The J segment lost 0 bases and the V segment lost 0 bases, leaving 2 bases of the junction unmatched. The CDR3 loop reads CASSIEGQSSGNTIYF. The DNA for the CDR3 is TGTGCCAGTAGTATAGAGGGACAGAGCTCTGGAAACACCATATATTTT.

This chain connects TRBV11-2 to TRBJ2-3; 8 nucleotides align to TRBD2. Per germline, CDR1 SGHAT and CDR2 FQNNGV. With 3 bases clipped from V and 5 bases from J, the junction kept 10 bases outside the gene matches. There are 16 residues in the CDR3. The CDR3 loop is CASSFRAGGARDTQYF. CDR3 sequence (DNA): TGTGCCAGCAGCTTTCGGGCCGGGGGGGCAAGAGATACGCAGTATTTT.

This clone occurred once. This chain connects TRBV6-5 to TRBJ2-5; 8 bases map to TRBD2. Germline trimming cut 3 bases from V and 5 bases from J; bases unmatched to any gene: 8. The CDR3 sequence is 15 residues long. Per the germline V gene, CDR1 is MNHEY and CDR2 is SVGAGI. Here the CDR3 DNA reads TGTGCCAGCAGTTATCGAGGACTAGCCGGGGAGACCCAGTACTTC. Amino acids: CASSYRGLAGETQYF.

The chain links TRBV6-1 to TRBJ1-2, with 9 bases matching TRBD1. The CDR3 is 15 amino acids. J lost 6 bases, V lost 1 base, and 6 bases had no gene match. Germline CDR1 MNHNS, CDR2 SASEGT. Here the CDR3 reads CASSEVYRGRDGYTF. The CDR3 DNA sequence: TGTGCCAGCAGTGAAGTGTACAGGGGGCGGGATGGCTACACCTTC.

The chain recombines TRBV13 with TRBJ2-3; no definite D call. Trimming stripped 1 base from V and 3 bases from J, with 8 bases between. The CDR3 has 14 residues. The germline CDR1 and CDR2 sequences are PRHDT and FYEKMQ (reference sequence). CDR3 in amino acids: CASSLDHRTDTQYF. The CDR3 nucleotides read TGTGCCAGCAGCTTAGACCACCGGACAGATACGCAGTATTTT.

The genes are TRBV7-2 and TRBJ2-5; 10 bases are shared with TRBD2. The CDR3 runs 15 residues. CDR1 SGHTA and CDR2 FQGNSA come from the germline V gene. With V trimmed by 3 bases and J by 5 bases, 6 bases remained unmatched. The CDR3 nucleotides are TGTGCCAGCAGCTTCCAGCGGGGGGGCACCGAGACCCAGTACTTC. Protein product: CASSFQRGGTETQYF. The whole variable domain, filled in from reference TRBV7-2 and TRBJ2-5, reads GAGVSQSPSNKVTEKGKDVELRCDPISGHTALYWYRQSLGQGLEFLIYFQGNSAPDKSGLPSDRFSAERTGGSVSTLTIQRTQQEDSAVYLCASSFQRGGTETQYFGPGTRLLVL.

This clone was counted a single time. The chain uses TRBV6-6 and TRBJ1-6; the match to TRBD1 covers 9 bases. Trimming removed 5 bases from V and 7 bases from J; junction bases left unmatched: 6. The CDR3 consists of 15 residues. CDR1 and CDR2 (germline): MNHNY, SVGAGI (reference sequence). CDR3 sequence reads: CASSSRDRDNSPLHF. The DNA of the CDR3 is TGTGCCAGCAGTAGCCGGGACAGGGACAATTCACCCCTCCACTTT.

The V gene is TRBV14, the J gene TRBJ1-2; weak D call: TRBD1 (6 bases). V lost 4 bases and J lost 9, with 12 bases in between. This CDR3 is 12 amino acids long. From germline, CDR1 is SGHDN and CDR2 FVKESK. CDR3 protein: CASSPSTGSYTF. The DNA for the CDR3 is TGTGCCAGCAGCCCCTCGACAGGAAGCTACACCTTC.

This CDR3 reads CSVPTGNYGYTF. CDR3 bases: TGCAGCGTTCCGACAGGGAACTATGGCTACACCTTC. The V gene is TRBV29-1, the J gene TRBJ1-2, with TRBD1 matching over 7 bases. The length of the CDR3 is 12 residues. Germline CDR1 reads SQVTM; CDR2 reads ANQGSEA. The junction had 2 bases not matched to a gene; V was cut back by 5 bases and J by 2 bases.

This chain connects TRBV4-2 to TRBJ2-5; 8 nucleotides match TRBD2. The CDR3 is 17 amino acids. The germline V gene encodes CDR1 LGHNA and CDR2 YNFKEQ. Unmatched junction bases numbered 11, after V lost 0 bases and J lost 5 bases. This CDR3 is CASSQDPVSGAEETQYF. For the CDR3, the DNA is TGTGCCAGCAGCCAAGATCCGGTTAGCGGGGCGGAGGAGACCCAGTACTTC.

This chain links TRBV11-2 with TRBJ2-1; D is unresolved. Trimming shortened V by 6 bases and J by 8 bases, and 23 bases separated the two germline ends. This CDR3 is built from 16 residues. Per germline, CDR1 SGHAT and CDR2 FQNNGV. DNA for the CDR3: TGTGCCAGCAGGGAAAGGCCAGCTAAGGCGGTAGATGAGCAGTTCTTC. As protein: CASRERPAKAVDEQFF.

The gene calls are TRBV9 and TRBJ2-5; D is perhaps TRBD1 (5 bases). The CDR3 has 12 residues. V lost 7 bases to trimming and J lost 5 bases, with 12 bases between them. The germline CDR1 and CDR2 sequences are SGDLS and YYNGEE. CDR3 nucleotides: TGTGCCAGCGGCAGGGTTGGGGAGACCCAGTACTTC. This translates into CASGRVGETQYF.

V is TRBV15 and J is TRBJ2-1; 15 bases are a match to TRBD2. The CDR3 totals 18 residues. Germline loops: CDR1 LNHNV, CDR2 YYDKDF (reference sequence). The junction had 4 bases not matched to a gene; V was cut back by 1 base and J by 3 bases. This CDR3 reads CATSRGTSGGANYNEQFF. The DNA for the CDR3 is TGTGCCACCAGCAGAGGGACTAGCGGGGGGGCCAACTACAATGAGCAGTTCTTC.

The chain couples TRBV11-2 to TRBJ1-1; weak D call: TRBD1 (5 bases). This CDR3 region has 13 residues. V was shortened by 3 bases and J by 10 bases, with 15 bases between the two germline ends. Germline-derived CDR1 and CDR2 are SGHAT and FQNNGV. The CDR3 DNA is TGTGCCAGCAGCTTTGGGGGGTGGGGTGGAGCTTTCTTT. It yields the protein CASSFGGWGGAFF.

This CDR3 reads CASSQLTTGAGYEQYF. CDR3 nucleotides: TGCGCCAGCAGCCAACTCACTACAGGGGCCGGGTACGAGCAGTACTTC. The chain carries TRBV4-1 and TRBJ2-7, with TRBD1 matching 7 bases. Germline CDR1 is MGHRA and CDR2 is YSYEKL. This CDR3 comprises 16 residues. V shed 2 bases and J 4 bases; nucleotides not matched to a gene: 11.

A few counts support this clone. The genes are TRBV29-1 and TRBJ1-2, with TRBD1 matching 8 bases. V lost 6 bases, J lost 1 base, and 16 bases stayed unmatched. Germline V gene lookup returns CDR1 SQVTM and CDR2 ANQGSEA. The CDR3 is 17 amino acids. The CDR3 protein is CSVEILQGENLNYGYTF. CDR3 coding DNA: TGCAGCGTCGAGATATTACAGGGGGAAAACCTTAACTATGGCTACACCTTC.